This passage covers 26 T cell receptor beta chains from one sample sequenced in a study of CD8 T cells in Susac syndrome. With random hexamers, reverse transcription was performed on about 0.5 to 1 ug of RNA. A single record per CDR3 protein comes from TCRdb applying MiXCR to the immunoSEQ multiplex PCR reads. The table includes over 300,000 distinct CDR3 sequences, 92% detected once. The sequenced sample consisted of CD4+ T cells from PBMCs. These receptors all come from a human donor with multiple sclerosis.

The gene calls are TRBV6-2 or TRBV6-3 and TRBJ1-2, with D uncertain. The length of the CDR3 is 14 residues. The germline V and J ends were trimmed by 6 bases and 4 bases, with 15 bases remaining between them. Germline V gene sequence: CDR1 MNHEY, CDR2 SVGEGT. The CDR3 coding sequence is TGTGCCAGCAGCCTTCAGGCTCTTGGCTATGGCTACACCTTC. Encoded protein: CASSLQALGYGYTF.

This rearrangement joins TRBV25-1 to TRBJ1-4, with 8 bases fitting TRBD1. This CDR3 region has 15 residues. V shed 8 bases and J 6 bases; nucleotides not matched to a gene: 11. Germline assignment: CDR1 MGHDK and CDR2 SYGVNS. CDR3 in DNA: TGTGCCAGCGGGGGAGCCGGGACAGGTCATGAAAAACTGTTTTTT. Translation: CASGGAGTGHEKLFF.

This clonotype was observed once. The chain combines TRBV12-3 or TRBV12-4 with TRBJ2-5; 12 bases are shared with TRBD1. V shed 4 bases, J shed 5 bases, and the junction held 2 bases outside the gene matches. The CDR3 contains 14 residues. The CDR3 is CASSWGQGAETQYF. Written as DNA, the CDR3 is TGTGCCAGCAGTTGGGGACAGGGGGCCGAGACCCAGTACTTC.

V usage is TRBV13 and J usage is TRBJ1-2; 7 positions agree with TRBD1. Germline V gives CDR1 PRHDT, CDR2 FYEKMQ (reference sequence). The CDR3 covers 18 residues. With 0 bases clipped from V and 2 bases from J, the junction kept 12 bases outside the gene matches. This CDR3 reads CASSLGLFGQAKNYGYTF. CDR3 nucleotides: TGTGCCAGCAGCTTAGGACTCTTCGGACAGGCAAAAAACTATGGCTACACCTTC.

This sequence joins TRBV21-1 and TRBJ2-2; the tabulated D call, TRBD2, remains unverified against the DNA. TRBV21-1 is a recognized pseudogene. The length of the CDR3 is 23 residues. The CDR3 DNA reads TGTGCCAGCAGCAACCGACTAGCGGGGGGCCTTGACCTACCCTCTGCGAACACCGGGGAGCTGTTTTTT. It translates to CASSNRLAGGLDLPSANTGELFF.

The V and J genes are TRBV18 and TRBJ2-5; 7 bases map to TRBD1. V dropped 3 bases and J dropped 10; count of bases not matched to a gene: 14. Germline loops: CDR1 KGHSH, CDR2 LQKENI. The CDR3 extends over 15 amino acids. CDR3 protein: CASSPRTGPFLIQYF. The CDR3 DNA reads as TGTGCCAGCTCACCCCGGACAGGCCCTTTTTTGATCCAGTACTTC.

The chain combines TRBV6-1 with TRBJ2-7, with a possible D match to TRBD1 (6 bases). Germline CDR1 reads MNHNS; CDR2 reads SASEGT. CDR3 size: 16 residues. Trimming cost V 6 bases and J 0 bases, with 18 bases left between them. In DNA, the CDR3 is TGTGCCAGCAGCCCGATCCCGACAGGACGCTCCTACGAGCAGTACTTC. Amino acid sequence: CASSPIPTGRSYEQYF.

The chain carries TRBV20-1 and TRBJ2-1; 9 bases are a match to TRBD1. Germline values: CDR1 DFQATT, CDR2 SNEGSKA (reference sequence). This CDR3 comprises 10 residues. The CDR3 sequence is CRGQGGEQFF. CDR3 coding DNA: TGCAGGGGACAGGGAGGTGAGCAGTTCTTC.

The CDR3 DNA sequence: TGTGCCAGCAGCGCCCTAGGACAGGGGAATCCCTACGAGCAGTACTTC. Amino acid sequence: CASSALGQGNPYEQYF. V is TRBV5-4 and J is TRBJ2-7; TRBD1 aligns across 9 bases. The CDR3 consists of 16 residues. With 4 bases clipped from V and 2 bases from J, the junction kept 10 bases outside the gene matches. Germline assignment: CDR1 SGHNT and CDR2 YYREEE (reference sequence).

The chain is built from TRBV6-2 or TRBV6-3 and TRBJ2-7; 8 bases line up with TRBD1. Germline assignment: CDR1 MNHEY and CDR2 SVGEGT. This CDR3 has 12 amino acids. Trimming removed 11 bases from V and 0 bases from J; junction bases left unmatched: 3. The CDR3 nucleotides are TGTGCCGGGGGACAGGTCTCCTACGAGCAGTACTTC. Translation gives CAGGQVSYEQYF.

The rearrangement links TRBV6-5 to TRBJ1-2; D unresolved. The germline CDR1 and CDR2 sequences are MNHEY and SVGAGI. The ends were cut back, 10 bases at V and 6 bases at J, with 18 bases in the middle. The CDR3 extends over 13 amino acids. CDR3 region: CATGPRRENGYTF. The DNA for the CDR3 is TGTGCCACCGGACCGCGGAGGGAAAATGGCTACACCTTC.

The CDR3 sequence is CASSVAPSSTGSEQYF. The CDR3 DNA is TGTGCCAGCAGCGTAGCCCCTTCGTCGACAGGGTCCGAGCAGTACTTC. The chain links TRBV9 to TRBJ2-7, with 7 bases identical to TRBD1. Trimming cost V 0 bases and J 6 bases; bases outside gene matches: 12. The V gene's germline CDR1 is SGDLS and CDR2 YYNGEE. The CDR3 has 16 residues.

This clonotype was picked up one time. The chain is built from TRBV4-1 and TRBJ2-1, with 10 positions matching TRBD2. Germline V gives CDR1 MGHRA, CDR2 YSYEKL. Germline trimming cut 4 bases from V and 9 bases from J; bases unmatched to any gene: 18. The CDR3 runs 18 residues. The chain's CDR3 is CASSRIPLAGDAAAEQFF. The DNA of the CDR3 is TGCGCCAGCAGCCGAATCCCCCTAGCGGGAGACGCGGCGGCTGAGCAGTTCTTC.

This clonotype showed up just once. The chain links TRBV20-1 to TRBJ2-5; D is undetermined. Trimming took off 2 bases at V and 0 bases at J, with 4 bases between the two ends. CDR1 is DFQATT and CDR2 is SNEGSKA in the germline V gene (reference sequence). This CDR3 is 12 amino acids long. The CDR3 nucleotides read TGCAGTGCTAGACGGTACCAAGAGACCCAGTACTTC. Residues: CSARRYQETQYF.

This chain links TRBV12-3 or TRBV12-4 with TRBJ2-5, with a possible D match to TRBD2 (5 bases). This CDR3 spans 15 amino acids. Trimming left V 5 bases short and J 1 base short, with 14 bases between. The DNA of the CDR3 is TGTGCCAGCAGTCCCCTCCTGGGAGTCCAAGAGACCCAGTACTTC. Protein: CASSPLLGVQETQYF.

The rearrangement links TRBV2 to TRBJ1-5; 8 bases map to TRBD1. V lost 7 bases and J lost 6; bases outside the gene matches: 8. The CDR3 is 14 residues long. Germline-derived CDR1 and CDR2 are SNHLY and FYNNEI. The DNA of the CDR3 is TGTGCCAGCACCCCAGGACAGGGACGTCAGCCCCAGCATTTT. Protein sequence: CASTPGQGRQPQHF. Based on the CDR3 plus reference TRBV2 and TRBJ1-5, the full variable domain is EPEVTQTPSHQVTQMGQEVILRCVPISNHLYFYWYRQILGQKVEFLVSFYNNEISEKSEIFDDQFSVERPDGSNFTLKIRSTKLEDSAMYFCASTPGQGRQPQHFGDGTRLSIL.

This clonotype was found a few times. This chain links TRBV11-2 with TRBJ2-3, with a tentative D call TRBD1 (6 bases). The CDR3 extends over 15 amino acids. Germline CDR1 reads SGHAT; CDR2 reads FQNNGV. V gave up 3 bases and J gave up 2 bases, with 12 bases separating them. The CDR3 here is CASSFSGQSTDTQYF. The CDR3 region has the DNA TGTGCCAGCAGCTTCTCAGGACAGTCCACAGATACGCAGTATTTT.

The rearrangement uses TRBV30 and TRBJ2-1; D is perhaps TRBD2 (5 bases). The CDR3 is 12 amino acids. In germline, CDR1 is GTSNPN, CDR2 SVGIG (reference sequence). Deletions cut 3 bases from V and 8 bases from J, with 11 bases between. The CDR3 protein is CAWRAPRDEQFF. The CDR3 region has the DNA TGTGCCTGGAGGGCCCCGAGGGATGAGCAGTTCTTC.

V and J are TRBV20-1 and TRBJ2-1, with D unresolved. Per germline, CDR1 DFQATT and CDR2 SNEGSKA (reference sequence). The CDR3 totals 13 residues. Trimming took off 7 bases at V and 0 bases at J, with 10 bases between the two ends. The CDR3 sequence: CSVDSSSYNEQFF. The CDR3 DNA is TGCAGTGTCGACTCCAGCTCCTACAATGAGCAGTTCTTC.

The V gene is TRBV2, the J gene TRBJ1-2; D uncertain. This CDR3 is built from 12 residues. Germline CDR1 and CDR2: SNHLY and FYNNEI. V lost 7 bases to trimming and J lost 1 base, with 7 bases between them. CDR3 loop: CASTVNNYGYTF. CDR3 DNA sequence: TGTGCCAGCACCGTCAATAACTATGGCTACACCTTC.

The V call is TRBV6-5, the J call TRBJ1-3; perhaps TRBD1 as D (6 bases). With 6 bases removed from V and 1 base from J, the gap between germline ends came to 10 bases. Germline values: CDR1 MNHEY, CDR2 SVGAGI. CDR3 length equals 14 residues. The CDR3 nucleotides read TGTGCCAGCAGGAAAGACAGGTCTGGAAACACCATATATTTT. Protein product: CASRKDRSGNTIYF.

J is TRBJ2-1 and V is TRBV11-2, with 7 bases lining up with TRBD1. V was pared by 5 bases and J by 4 bases, with 11 bases of the junction left unmatched. The CDR3 totals 16 residues. Germline values: CDR1 SGHAT, CDR2 FQNNGV. DNA for the CDR3: TGTGCCAGCAGCCTCCAACCGGGACAGAATTACAATGAGCAGTTCTTC. This codes for CASSLQPGQNYNEQFF. The whole variable domain, remainder taken from reference TRBV11-2 and TRBJ2-1, is EAGVAQSPRYKIIEKRQSVAFWCNPISGHATLYWYQQILGQGPKLLIQFQNNGVVDDSQLPKDRFSAERLKGVDSTLKIQPAKLEDSAVYLCASSLQPGQNYNEQFFGPGTRLTVL.

The chain joins TRBV7-9 to TRBJ1-3; perhaps TRBD1 as D (5 bases). The CDR3 sequence is 17 residues long. The V end lost 5 bases, the J end lost 4 bases, and 21 bases lay between the germline ends. Germline V gene sequence: CDR1 SEHNR, CDR2 FQNEAQ (reference sequence). In nucleotides, the CDR3 is TGTGCCAGCAGCGAGAGACAGAGTCCAACCCGAGGAAACACCATATATTTT. Translation: CASSERQSPTRGNTIYF. Full variable domain (outside the CDR3, taken from reference TRBV7-9 and TRBJ1-3): DTGVSQNPRHKITKRGQNVTFRCDPISEHNRLYWYRQTLGQGPEFLTYFQNEAQLEKSRLLSDRFSAERPKGSFSTLEIQRTEQGDSAMYLCASSERQSPTRGNTIYFGEGSWLTVV.

The chain is built from TRBV27 and TRBJ2-2, with 9 positions matching TRBD2. The V gene's germline CDR1 is MNHEY and CDR2 SMNVEV (reference sequence). CDR3 length: 16 amino acids. V lost 0 bases to trimming and J lost 4 bases; unmatched junction nucleotides: 3. The CDR3 DNA is TGTGCCAGCAGTTTATCGCTAGCGGGATCCACCGGGGAGCTGTTTTTT. Protein: CASSLSLAGSTGELFF.

The chain links TRBV19 to TRBJ1-1; D may be TRBD1 (5 bases). Deletions cut 5 bases from V and 3 bases from J, with 16 bases between. The CDR3 is made up of 15 amino acids. The germline V gene has CDR1 LNHDA and CDR2 SQIVND (reference sequence). The DNA of the CDR3 is TGTGCCAGTAGTCATGGGGCCCCACGGGACACTGAAGCTTTCTTT. Translation gives CASSHGAPRDTEAFF.

This chain links TRBV6-5 with TRBJ2-3; D is possibly TRBD2 (7 bases). Per the germline V gene, CDR1 is MNHEY and CDR2 is SVGAGI. This CDR3 region has 14 residues. The ends were cut back, 0 bases at V and 8 bases at J, with 12 bases in the middle. CDR3 amino acids: CASSYSVGGGTQYF. DNA of the CDR3: TGTGCCAGCAGTTACTCGGTGGGAGGGGGTACGCAGTATTTT.